This is a list of T cell receptor beta chains from one sample in a study of cytomegalovirus exposure and HLA in healthy donors. Libraries were prepared by immunoSEQ multiplex PCR; TCRdb keeps only in-frame clonotypes and omits some of them. This table lists approximately 45,000 clones. The sequenced material came from PBMCs. These receptors all stem from a woman between 40 and 50 years old in good health and CMV-seronegative. CDR3s include the opening cysteine and the closing phenylalanine or tryptophan. The order of the fields is CDR3 DNA, CDR3 protein, D gene, V gene, J gene. D genes are given only for firm matches.

TGTGCCAGCAGGATACCAGGGGGCGGCTACACCTTC	CASRIPGGGYTF	TRBD1	TRBV6-5	TRBJ1-2
TGTGCCAGCAGTTCATCCTGGACAGGGGGGAACCACGAGCAGTACTTC	CASSSSWTGGNHEQYF	TRBD1	TRBV6-6	TRBJ2-7
TGCAGCGTTTATAACACCGGGGAGCTGTTTTTT	CSVYNTGELFF	NA	TRBV29-1	TRBJ2-2
TGTGCCAGCAGCCTAGAGGCGGGGGGGAAAACAGATACGCAGTATTTT	CASSLEAGGKTDTQYF	TRBD2	TRBV9	TRBJ2-3
TGCGCCAGCAGCTTGGACGACAGCCGCTATGGCTACACCTTC	CASSLDDSRYGYTF	NA	TRBV5-1	TRBJ1-2
TGCAGCGTTGACCCAGGAGGGGGCGGCGAGCAGTACTTC	CSVDPGGGGEQYF	NA	TRBV29-1	TRBJ2-7
TGTGCCAGCAGTCCACAAACTAGCGGGATTTCCGATGAGCAGTTCTTC	CASSPQTSGISDEQFF	TRBD2	TRBV4-2	TRBJ2-1
TGCAGCGCGCTAGCGGGAGAAGAGACCCAGTACTTC	CSALAGEETQYF	TRBD2	TRBV29-1	TRBJ2-5
TGCAGTAGACAATTGAACACTGAAGCTTTCTTT	CSRQLNTEAFF	NA	TRBV20-1	TRBJ1-1
TGTGCCAGCACCCTGGGACAAATCCAAGAGACCCAGTACTTC	CASTLGQIQETQYF	NA	TRBV6-6	TRBJ2-5
TGTGCCAGCAGTTTAGGACAGGATGGCTACACCTTC	CASSLGQDGYTF	TRBD1	TRBV6-6	TRBJ1-2